This is a list of T cell receptor beta chains from one sample in a study of T cells in Graves' hyperthyroidism and ophthalmopathy. TCRdb reprocessed the multiplex PCR reads via MiXCR and lists one record per CDR3 protein. The sample has approximately 620,000 distinct CDR3 sequences, 15% to 20% seen once. The sample comprised blood. All receptors derive from a woman aged 40 to 50 with Graves' ophthalmopathy. Each CDR3 is given with its conserved first and last residue. Fields, in order: V gene, D gene, clone size, J gene, CDR3 DNA, CDR3 protein. The D gene is left open where the match is weak. Size values are once, few and many counts, or a class for expanded clones, and some rows have none.

TRBV6-5	NA	few	TRBJ1-2	TGTGCCAGCAGTTACTCAGGGAGTTTGGGCTACACCTTC	CASSYSGSLGYTF
TRBV6-1	NA	NA	TRBJ1-3	TGTGCCAGCGGACGAGACCGGTCTGGAAACACCATATATTTT	CASGRDRSGNTIYF
TRBV7-3	NA	few	TRBJ2-3	TGTGCCAGCAGCCCGACAACCCCAGATACGCAGTATTTT	CASSPTTPDTQYF
TRBV6-1	TRBD1	few	TRBJ1-1	TGTGCCAGCAGTGAATTACGGGACAGGTTGAACACTGAAGCTTTCTTT	CASSELRDRLNTEAFF
TRBV6-1	TRBD1	many	TRBJ1-1	TGTGCCAGCTCAGACAGGGTGAGGGCTGAAGCTTTCTTT	CASSDRVRAEAFF
TRBV7-2	NA	many	TRBJ2-1	TGTGCCAGCAGCCCCCTAGAGCTCATCTACAATGAGCAGTTCTTC	CASSPLELIYNEQFF
TRBV6-2/TRBV6-3	NA	NA	TRBJ1-1	TGTGCCAGCAGTTATGGGCGGGACGGGGTAGTCGAAACTTTCTTT	CASSYGRDGVVETFF
TRBV18	TRBD1	NA	TRBJ2-7	TGTGCCAGCTCACCAAATCGACAGGGGATCGACGAGCAGTACTTC	CASSPNRQGIDEQYF
TRBV11-2	TRBD1	many	TRBJ2-7	TGTGCCAGCAGCAACTCGGACAGGTTCTCCTACGAGCAGTACTTC	CASSNSDRFSYEQYF
TRBV2	NA	NA	TRBJ2-5	TGTGCCAGCACCCGAGACAGCCAAGAGAGCCAGTACTTC	CASTRDSQESQYF
TRBV7-3	TRBD1	NA	TRBJ2-1	TGCGCCAGCAGCCACCCCTCGGGACAGGCCTCCTACAATGAGCAGTTCTTC	CASSHPSGQASYNEQFF
TRBV2	TRBD2	many	TRBJ2-1	TGTGCCAGCAGTGAGGGTAGCGGGAGGGCCGGTGAGCAGTTCTTC	CASSEGSGRAGEQFF
TRBV10-2	NA	NA	TRBJ2-5	TGCGCCAGCTCAGGGGGGGGAGTTACGGAGACCCAGTACTTC	CASSGGGVTETQYF
TRBV29-1	NA	few	TRBJ1-3	TGCAGCGTATGTGAGGGGCAAGGAAACACCATATATTTT	CSVCEGQGNTIYF
TRBV6-2/TRBV6-3	TRBD2	NA	TRBJ2-1	TGTGCCAGCAGTTACTTTCGGACTAGCTCCTACAATGAGCAGTTCTTC	CASSYFRTSSYNEQFF
TRBV18	NA	many	TRBJ1-2	TGTGCCAGCCCACCGGGGGCAGGGGATAACTATGGCTACACCTTC	CASPPGAGDNYGYTF
TRBV5-1	TRBD1	many	TRBJ2-5	TGCGCCAGCAGCGAGGGGGCCGCTTGGGCTGGAGAGACCCAGTACTTC	CASSEGAAWAGETQYF
TRBV7-3	NA	few	TRBJ2-5	TGTGCCAGCAGCTTAACGGTTGGGGAGACCCAGTACTTC	CASSLTVGETQYF
TRBV7-2	NA	NA	TRBJ2-1	TGTGCCAGCAGCTTAACAAGCTATGAGCAGTTCTTC	CASSLTSYEQFF
TRBV24-1	TRBD2	few	TRBJ2-1	TGTGCCACCATATGCCCGGGACTAGCGGGAGGGTCCTACAATGAGCAGTTCTTC	CATICPGLAGGSYNEQFF
TRBV12-3/TRBV12-4	TRBD2	few	TRBJ2-1	TGTGCCAGCAGTTTACGGGAGGGCTCCTACAATGAGCAGTTCTTC	CASSLREGSYNEQFF
TRBV6-1	NA	many	TRBJ1-1	TGTGCCAGCAGCCTCTTCTCAATGAACACTGAAGCTTTCTTT	CASSLFSMNTEAFF
TRBV30	TRBD1	many	TRBJ1-6	TGTGCCTGGAAACAGGGGGGTTCACCCCTCCACTTT	CAWKQGGSPLHF
TRBV2	TRBD2	many	TRBJ2-1	TGTGCCAGCAGTGAAGAGCGGGGGGGCCACAATGAGCAGTTCTTC	CASSEERGGHNEQFF
TRBV10-3	TRBD1	many	TRBJ2-3	TGTGCCATCGGCGCACGACAGGGAGGCACAGATACGCAGTATTTT	CAIGARQGGTDTQYF
TRBV19	TRBD2	NA	TRBJ2-5	TGTGCCAGTCAGCGGGGGTACCAAGAGACCCAGTACTTC	CASQRGYQETQYF
TRBV28	NA	many	TRBJ1-1	TGTGCCAGCAGTACGGAGTGGTTAGAAGCTTTCTTT	CASSTEWLEAFF
TRBV3-1	NA	many	TRBJ2-1	TGTGCCAGCAGCCAAGATTGGGGGGCCGAGCAGTTCTTC	CASSQDWGAEQFF
TRBV6-2/TRBV6-3	TRBD1	NA	TRBJ2-7	TGTGCCAGCAGTAAAAAAACAGGGGGCATCTCCTACGAGCAGTACTTC	CASSKKTGGISYEQYF
TRBV10-3	TRBD2	NA	TRBJ2-7	TGTGCCATCAGGGGGACTAGCGGGAGATTGAACGAGCAGTACTTC	CAIRGTSGRLNEQYF
TRBV5-4	NA	once	TRBJ1-1	TGTGCCAGCAGCTTGTTGCGGGGAGGGTCTGTGGGCACTGAAGCTTTCTTT	CASSLLRGGSVGTEAFF
TRBV7-7	NA	NA	TRBJ2-3	TGTGCTAGCAGCTTTGACGGGTATACGCAGTATTTT	CASSFDGYTQYF